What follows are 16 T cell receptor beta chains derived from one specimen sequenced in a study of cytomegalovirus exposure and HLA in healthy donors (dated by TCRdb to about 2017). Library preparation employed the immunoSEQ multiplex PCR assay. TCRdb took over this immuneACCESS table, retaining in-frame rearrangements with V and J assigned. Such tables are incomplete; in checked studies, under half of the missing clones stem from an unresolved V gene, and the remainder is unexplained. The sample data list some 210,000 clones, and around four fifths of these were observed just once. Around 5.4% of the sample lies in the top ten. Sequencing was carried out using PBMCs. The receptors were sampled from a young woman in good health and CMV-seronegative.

The CDR3 nucleotides read TGTGCCAGCAGCTTCGGGGATTGGGACACTGAAGCTTTCTTT. Translating gives CASSFGDWDTEAFF. This sequence joins TRBV5-6 and TRBJ1-1, with D unresolved. CDR1 and CDR2 (germline): SGHDT, YYEEEE. Deletions cut 2 bases from V and 3 bases from J, with 11 bases between. The length of the CDR3 is 14 residues.

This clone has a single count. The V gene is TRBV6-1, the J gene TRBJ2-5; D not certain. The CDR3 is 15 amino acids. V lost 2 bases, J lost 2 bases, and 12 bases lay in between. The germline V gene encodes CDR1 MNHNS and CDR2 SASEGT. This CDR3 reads CASSERLRLQETQYF. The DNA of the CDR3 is TGTGCCAGCAGTGAACGTTTGAGACTTCAAGAGACCCAGTACTTC.

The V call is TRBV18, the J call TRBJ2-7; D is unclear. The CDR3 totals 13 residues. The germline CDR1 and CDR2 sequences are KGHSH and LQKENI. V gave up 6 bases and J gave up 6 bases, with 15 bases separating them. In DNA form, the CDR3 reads TGTGCCAGCTCGTCCGCGGCGGAACTCGAGCAGTACTTC. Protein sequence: CASSSAAELEQYF.

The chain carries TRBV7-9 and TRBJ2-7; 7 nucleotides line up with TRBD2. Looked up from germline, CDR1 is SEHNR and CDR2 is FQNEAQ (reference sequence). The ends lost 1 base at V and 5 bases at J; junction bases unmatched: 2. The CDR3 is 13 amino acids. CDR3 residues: CASSLGLADEQYF. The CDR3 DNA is TGTGCCAGCAGCTTAGGGCTAGCGGACGAGCAGTACTTC. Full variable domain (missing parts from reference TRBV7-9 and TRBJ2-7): DTGVSQNPRHKITKRGQNVTFRCDPISEHNRLYWYRQTLGQGPEFLTYFQNEAQLEKSRLLSDRFSAERPKGSFSTLEIQRTEQGDSAMYLCASSLGLADEQYFGPGTRLTVT.

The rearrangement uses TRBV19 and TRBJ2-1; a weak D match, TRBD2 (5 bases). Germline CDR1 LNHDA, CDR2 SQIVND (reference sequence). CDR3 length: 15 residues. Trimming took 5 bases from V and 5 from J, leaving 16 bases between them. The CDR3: CASSGRGSYDNEQFF. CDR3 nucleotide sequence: TGTGCCAGTAGTGGCCGGGGTAGTTACGACAATGAGCAGTTCTTC.

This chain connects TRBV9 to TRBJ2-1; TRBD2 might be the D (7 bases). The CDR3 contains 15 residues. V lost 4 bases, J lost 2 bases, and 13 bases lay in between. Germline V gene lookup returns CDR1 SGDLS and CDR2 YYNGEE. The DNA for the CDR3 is TGTGCCAGCAGCCCCGAGGGGGGGGCCTACAATGAGCAGTTCTTC. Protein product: CASSPEGGAYNEQFF.

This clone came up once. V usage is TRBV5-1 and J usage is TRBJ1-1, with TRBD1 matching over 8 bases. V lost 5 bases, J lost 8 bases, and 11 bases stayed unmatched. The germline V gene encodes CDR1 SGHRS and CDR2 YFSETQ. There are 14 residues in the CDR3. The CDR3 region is CASRLGQGLFEAFF. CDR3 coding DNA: TGCGCCAGCAGACTCGGACAGGGTTTATTCGAAGCTTTCTTT.

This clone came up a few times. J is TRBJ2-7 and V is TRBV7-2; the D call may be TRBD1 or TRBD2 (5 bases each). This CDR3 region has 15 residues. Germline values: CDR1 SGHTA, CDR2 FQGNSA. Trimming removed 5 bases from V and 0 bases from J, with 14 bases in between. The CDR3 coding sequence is TGTGCCAGCAGCCTCATCCCTGGGGGCTCCTACGAGCAGTACTTC. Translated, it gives CASSLIPGGSYEQYF.

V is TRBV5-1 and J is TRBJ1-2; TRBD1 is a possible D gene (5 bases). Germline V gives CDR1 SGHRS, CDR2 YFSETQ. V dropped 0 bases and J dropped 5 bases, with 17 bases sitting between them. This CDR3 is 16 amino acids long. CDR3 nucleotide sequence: TGCGCCAGCAGCTTGGGACTCGGCAGGGATTGGTATGGCTACACCTTC. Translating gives CASSLGLGRDWYGYTF.

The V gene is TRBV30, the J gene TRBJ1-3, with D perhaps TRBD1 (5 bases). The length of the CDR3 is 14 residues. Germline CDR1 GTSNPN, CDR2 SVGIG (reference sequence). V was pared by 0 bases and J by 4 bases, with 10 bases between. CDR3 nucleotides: TGTGCCTGGAGTGTGGGACTATCAGGAAACACCATATATTTT. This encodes CAWSVGLSGNTIYF.

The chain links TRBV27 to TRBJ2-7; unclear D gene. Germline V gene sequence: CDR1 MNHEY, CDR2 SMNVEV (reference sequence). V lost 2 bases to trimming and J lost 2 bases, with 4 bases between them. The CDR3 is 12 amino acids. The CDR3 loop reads CASSLGTYEQYF. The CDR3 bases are TGTGCCAGCAGTTTAGGGACCTACGAGCAGTACTTC.

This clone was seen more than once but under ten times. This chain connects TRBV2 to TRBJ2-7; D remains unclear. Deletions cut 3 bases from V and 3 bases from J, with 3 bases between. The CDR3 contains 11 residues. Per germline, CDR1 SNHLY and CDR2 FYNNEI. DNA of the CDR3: TGTGCCAGCAGTGAGGTCTACGAGCAGTACTTC. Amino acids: CASSEVYEQYF.

The CDR3 reads CASSVGGQGEEQYF. The CDR3 DNA reads as TGTGCCAGCAGCGTAGGGGGACAGGGGGAAGAGCAGTACTTC. The chain has TRBV9 and TRBJ2-7; 11 bases fit TRBD1. This CDR3 contains 14 residues. V lost 0 bases and J lost 7; bases outside the gene matches: 3. Germline assignment: CDR1 SGDLS and CDR2 YYNGEE. Looking up the rest from reference TRBV9 and TRBJ2-7 gives the full variable domain: DSGVTQTPKHLITATGQRVTLRCSPRSGDLSVYWYQQSLDQGLQFLIQYYNGEERAKGNILERFSAQQFPDLHSELNLSSLELGDSALYFCASSVGGQGEEQYFGPGTRLTVT.

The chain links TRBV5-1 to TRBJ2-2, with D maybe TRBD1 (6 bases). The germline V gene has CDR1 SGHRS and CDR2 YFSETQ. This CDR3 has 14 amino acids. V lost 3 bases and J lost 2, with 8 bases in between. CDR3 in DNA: TGCGCCAGCAGCTATGGGGGCAACACCGGGGAGCTGTTTTTT. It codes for CASSYGGNTGELFF.

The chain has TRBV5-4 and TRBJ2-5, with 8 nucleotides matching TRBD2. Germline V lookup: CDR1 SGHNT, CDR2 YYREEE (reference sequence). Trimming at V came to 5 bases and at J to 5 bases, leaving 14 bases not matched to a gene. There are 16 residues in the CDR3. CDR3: CASRPGGLGLEETQYF. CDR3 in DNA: TGTGCCAGCAGACCGGGGGGACTAGGTCTGGAGGAGACCCAGTACTTC. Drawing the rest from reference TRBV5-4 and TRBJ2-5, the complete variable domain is ETGVTQSPTHLIKTRGQQVTLRCSSQSGHNTVSWYQQALGQGPQFIFQYYREEENGRGNFPPRFSGLQFPNYSSELNVNALELDDSALYLCASRPGGLGLEETQYFGPGTRLLVL.

In DNA form, the CDR3 reads TGTGCCAGCAGTTACTCGGGTCTTGGGGGTGACGCTGAAGCTTTCTTT. As protein: CASSYSGLGGDAEAFF. This chain uses TRBV6-6 with TRBJ1-1, with D possibly matching TRBD1 (5 bases). Germline V CDR1 and CDR2: MNHNY, SVGAGI (reference sequence). This CDR3 contains 16 residues. V lost 0 bases and J lost 6, with 17 bases in between.